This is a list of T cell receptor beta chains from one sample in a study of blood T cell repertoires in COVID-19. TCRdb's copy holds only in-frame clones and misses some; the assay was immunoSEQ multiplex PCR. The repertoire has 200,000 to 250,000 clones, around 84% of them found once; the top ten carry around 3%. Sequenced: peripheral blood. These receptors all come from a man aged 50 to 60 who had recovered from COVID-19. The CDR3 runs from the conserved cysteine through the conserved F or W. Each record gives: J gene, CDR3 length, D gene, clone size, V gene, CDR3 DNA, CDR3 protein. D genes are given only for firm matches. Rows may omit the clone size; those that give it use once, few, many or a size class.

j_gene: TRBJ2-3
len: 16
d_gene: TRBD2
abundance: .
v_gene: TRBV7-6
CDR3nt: TGTGCCAGCAGCTTATTAACTAGCGAGAACACAGATACGCAGTATTTT
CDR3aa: CASSLLTSENTDTQYF

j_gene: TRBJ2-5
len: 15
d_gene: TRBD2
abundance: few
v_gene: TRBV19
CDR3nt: TGTGCCAGTAGTACAACTAGCGGGAGGAGGGAGACCCAGTACTTC
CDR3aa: CASSTTSGRRETQYF

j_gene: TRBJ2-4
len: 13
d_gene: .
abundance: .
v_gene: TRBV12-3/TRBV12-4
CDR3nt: TGTGCCAGCAGTTTATGGGGACTTACCATTCAGTACTTC
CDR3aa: CASSLWGLTIQYF

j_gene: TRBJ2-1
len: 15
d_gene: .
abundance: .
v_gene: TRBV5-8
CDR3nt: TGTGCCAGCAGCCTTGGGACACACAAAAACAATGAGCAGTTCTTC
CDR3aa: CASSLGTHKNNEQFF

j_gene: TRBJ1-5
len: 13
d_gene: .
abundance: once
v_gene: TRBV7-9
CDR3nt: TGTGCCAGCAGCTTAAATCCAAATCAGCCCCAGCATTTT
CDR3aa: CASSLNPNQPQHF

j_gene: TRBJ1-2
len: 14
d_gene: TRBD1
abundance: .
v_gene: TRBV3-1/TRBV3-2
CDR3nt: TGTGCCAGCAGCCAAGGGGGACAGGGGGGAGGCTACACCTTC
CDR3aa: CASSQGGQGGGYTF

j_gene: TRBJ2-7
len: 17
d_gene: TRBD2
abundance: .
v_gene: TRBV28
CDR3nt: TGTGCCAGCAGTTCCCCGGGAACTAGCGGGATTCCCTACGAGCAGTACTTC
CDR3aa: CASSSPGTSGIPYEQYF

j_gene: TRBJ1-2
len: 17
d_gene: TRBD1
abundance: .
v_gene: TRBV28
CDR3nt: TGTGCCAGCAGTCCCGAAGGCAGGGGGAATACTAACTATGGCTACACCTTC
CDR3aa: CASSPEGRGNTNYGYTF

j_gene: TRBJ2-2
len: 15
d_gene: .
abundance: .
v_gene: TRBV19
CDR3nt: TGTGCCAGTAGTACCTCAGGGGTAGGGACCGGGGAGCTGTTTTTT
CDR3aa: CASSTSGVGTGELFF

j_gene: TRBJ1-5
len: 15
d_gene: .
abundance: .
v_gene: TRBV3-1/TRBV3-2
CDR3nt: TGTGCCAGCAGCCAAGGAGCAGGAATCAATCAGCCCCAGCATTTT
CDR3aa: CASSQGAGINQPQHF

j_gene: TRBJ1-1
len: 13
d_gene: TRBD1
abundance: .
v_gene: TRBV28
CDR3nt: TGTGCCAGCAGTTCGAACACCAGGGGGTCGACTTTCTTT
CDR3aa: CASSSNTRGSTFF

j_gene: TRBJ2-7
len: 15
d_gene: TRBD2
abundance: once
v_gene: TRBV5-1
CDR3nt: TGCGCCAGCAGCCATACTAGCGGGAGTCACTACGAGCAGTACTTC
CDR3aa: CASSHTSGSHYEQYF

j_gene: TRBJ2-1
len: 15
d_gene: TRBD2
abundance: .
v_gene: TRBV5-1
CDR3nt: TGCGCCAGCATGCCTCTAGCGGGAGTTTTGGATGAGCAGTTCTTC
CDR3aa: CASMPLAGVLDEQFF

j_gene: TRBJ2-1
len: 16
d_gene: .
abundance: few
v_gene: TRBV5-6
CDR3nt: TGTGCCAGCAGCTGGGGACTTTCCAGCTCCTACAATGAGCAGTTCTTC
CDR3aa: CASSWGLSSSYNEQFF

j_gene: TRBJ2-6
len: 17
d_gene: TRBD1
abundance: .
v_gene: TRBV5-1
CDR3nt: TGCGCCAGCAGTCAGTACCAGGGGGCCTCTGGGGCCAACGTCCTGACTTTC
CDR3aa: CASSQYQGASGANVLTF

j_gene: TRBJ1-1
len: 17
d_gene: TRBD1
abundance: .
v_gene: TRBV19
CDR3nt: TGTGCCAGTCGAAAAAGACAGGGCGGACAAGGCAAGAGAGGGGCTTTCTTT
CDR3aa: CASRKRQGGQGKRGAFF

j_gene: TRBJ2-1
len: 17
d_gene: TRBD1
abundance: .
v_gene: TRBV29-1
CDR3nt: TGCAGCGTTGAATACGGGTTAGGACAGGGGGTTGCCGGTGAGCAGTTCTTC
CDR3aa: CSVEYGLGQGVAGEQFF

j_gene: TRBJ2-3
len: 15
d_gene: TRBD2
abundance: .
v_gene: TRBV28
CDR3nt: TGTGCCAGCAGTTCCCCGGCTAGCGGGAGAGATACGCAGTATTTT
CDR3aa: CASSSPASGRDTQYF

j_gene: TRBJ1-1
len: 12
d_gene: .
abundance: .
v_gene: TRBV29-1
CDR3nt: TGCAGCGGTAAGACAGGGAACACTGAAGCTTTCTTT
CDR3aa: CSGKTGNTEAFF

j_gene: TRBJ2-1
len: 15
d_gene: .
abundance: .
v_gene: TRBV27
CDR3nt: TGTGCCAGCAGTTTAGCGGGCCCCCCTCACAATGAGCAGTTCTTC
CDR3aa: CASSLAGPPHNEQFF

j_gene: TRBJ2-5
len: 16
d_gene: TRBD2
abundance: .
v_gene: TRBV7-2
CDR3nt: TGTGCCAGCAGCCAGGGGGTAGCGGGAGGACAAGAGACCCAGTACTTC
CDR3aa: CASSQGVAGGQETQYF

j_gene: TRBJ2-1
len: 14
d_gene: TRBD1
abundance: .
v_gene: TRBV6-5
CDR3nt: TGTGCCAGCAGTTACTGGGACAGGGCCAATGAGCAGTTCTTC
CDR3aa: CASSYWDRANEQFF

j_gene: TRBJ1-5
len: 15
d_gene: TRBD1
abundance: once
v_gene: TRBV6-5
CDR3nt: TGTGCCAGCAGCAGGACAGGAGCCATCAATCAGCCCCAGCATTTT
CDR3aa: CASSRTGAINQPQHF